This T cell receptor (beta chain) was recorded in a study of T cells expressing NK-cell markers. The CDR3 totals 19 residues. Germline CDR1 and CDR2: SGHVS and FQNEAQ. One entry per CDR3 protein, without DNA, is what TCRdb gives after re-calling the 5' RACE reads. The listing records hundreds of thousands of distinct CDR3 sequences. This chain connects TRBV7-8 to TRBJ2-3; TCRdb calls TRBD1, which cannot be checked without DNA. This TCR came from a man aged 18 to 30 in good health. The sample was blood T cells: a sorted CD56 or NKG2C T cell subset, CD4+ or CD8+ T cells, or bulk PBMC T cells (not recorded which). The CDR3 spells CASSPLSRGLDLSTDTQYF.